One and the same sample provided the 8 T cell receptor beta chains below, sequenced in a study of early T cells in non-severe SARS-CoV-2 infection. TCRdb reprocessed the 5' RACE reads via MiXCR and lists one record per CDR3 protein. The sample lists some 42,000 distinct CDR3 sequences, 5% to 6.5% seen once, with roughly 7.7% in the top ten. The sequencing here drew on whole blood, taken at baseline. The origin of the receptors is an adult who was a healthcare worker with PCR-confirmed SARS-CoV-2 infection or an uninfected control (not recorded which).

This clonotype was seen only a few times. The chain combines TRBV28 with TRBJ1-1, with D perhaps matching TRBD1 (5 bases). In germline, CDR1 is MDHEN, CDR2 SYDVKM. The CDR3 sequence is 14 residues long. Deletions cut 6 bases from V and 5 bases from J, with 16 bases between. The CDR3 is CASSSRDRGTEAFF. The CDR3 coding sequence is TGTGCCAGCAGCTCGAGGGACCGTGGGACTGAAGCTTTCTTT.

In its sample, this clonotype was seen a few times. The V and J genes are TRBV5-6 and TRBJ2-7; D is uncertain. Deletions cut 3 bases from V and 4 bases from J, with 11 bases between. This CDR3 contains 13 residues. The germline gives CDR1 SGHDT, CDR2 YYEEEE. The DNA for the CDR3 is TGTGCCAGCAGCTCCGATGACGGTTACGAGCAGTACTTC. Translating it yields CASSSDDGYEQYF. Full variable domain (remainder filled in from reference TRBV5-6 and TRBJ2-7): DAGVTQSPTHLIKTRGQQVTLRCSPKSGHDTVSWYQQALGQGPQFIFQYYEEEERQRGNFPDRFSGHQFPNYSSELNVNALLLGDSALYLCASSSDDGYEQYFGPGTRLTVT.

The rearrangement links TRBV15 to TRBJ2-3, with D possibly being TRBD1 (5 bases). Between the trimmed V and J ends, which lost 11 bases and 1 base, there was a span of 16 bases. The CDR3 length is 14 residues. Looked up from germline, CDR1 is LNHNV and CDR2 is YYDKDF (reference sequence). The CDR3 DNA follows: TGTGCCCAACGACAGCGAATAGGCACAGATACGCAGTATTTT. This gives the protein CAQRQRIGTDTQYF.

This clonotype appeared a single time. A read error is possible here, since a much larger clone lies one base away. V and J are TRBV4-1 and TRBJ2-1; perhaps TRBD1 as D (6 bases). The CDR3 sequence is 15 residues long. From germline, CDR1 is MGHRA and CDR2 YSYEKL. CDR3 protein: CASSQDIQGLNERFF. The DNA for the CDR3 is TGCGCCAGCAGCCAAGATATCCAGGGGTTGAATGAGCGGTTCTTC.

In this sample, this clonotype turned up a few times. The chain uses TRBV3-1 and TRBJ2-7; 9 bases match TRBD2. The germline gives CDR1 LGHDT, CDR2 YNNKEL (reference sequence). The ends lost 1 base at V and 5 bases at J; junction bases unmatched: 3. There are 14 residues in the CDR3. CDR3: CASSQGGGAHEQYF. CDR3 bases: TGTGCCAGCAGCCAAGGCGGGGGGGCCCACGAGCAGTACTTC.

This clonotype was observed many times. J is TRBJ1-2 and V is TRBV14; 10 bases are shared with TRBD1. CDR1 is SGHDN and CDR2 is FVKESK in the germline V gene. This CDR3 region has 15 residues. V gave up 1 base and J gave up 7 bases; unmatched junction bases: 6. CDR3 protein: CASSQVTGTGVGYTF. In DNA form, the CDR3 reads TGTGCCAGCAGCCAAGTAACCGGGACAGGGGTTGGCTACACCTTC.

V is TRBV9 and J is TRBJ2-5; D ambiguous. V shed 2 bases and J shed 1 base, with 9 bases lying between them. From germline, CDR1 is SGDLS and CDR2 YYNGEE. CDR3 length: 14 residues. DNA for the CDR3: TGTGCCAGCAGCGTCAACGTTGGCCAAGAGACCCAGTACTTC. Protein: CASSVNVGQETQYF.

The chain links TRBV3-1 to TRBJ2-1; TRBD2 aligns across 11 bases. Germline loops: CDR1 LGHDT, CDR2 YNNKEL (reference sequence). The ends lost 4 bases at V and 9 bases at J; junction bases unmatched: 8. CDR3 length: 15 amino acids. CDR3 sequence: CASSPSSGGRREQFF. As DNA, the CDR3 is TGTGCCAGCAGCCCCTCTAGCGGGGGGCGTCGTGAGCAGTTCTTC.